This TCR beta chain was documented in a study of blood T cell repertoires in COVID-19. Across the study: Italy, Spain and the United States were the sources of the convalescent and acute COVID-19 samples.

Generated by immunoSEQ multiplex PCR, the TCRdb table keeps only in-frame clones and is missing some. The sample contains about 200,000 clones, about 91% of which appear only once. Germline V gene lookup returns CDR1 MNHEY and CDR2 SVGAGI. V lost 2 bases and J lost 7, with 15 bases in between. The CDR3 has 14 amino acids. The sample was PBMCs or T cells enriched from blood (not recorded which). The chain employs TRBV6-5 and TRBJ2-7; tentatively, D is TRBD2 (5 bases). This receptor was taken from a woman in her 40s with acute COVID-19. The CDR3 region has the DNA TGTGCCAGCAGTTACGCTGGCGGGCCGGTGGAGCAGTACTTC. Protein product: CASSYAGGPVEQYF.